The sequence of this T cell receptor (beta chain) was determined in a study of human thymus T cells. CDR1 and CDR2 from the germline V gene are GTSNPN and SVGIG (reference sequence). The CDR3 covers 15 residues. With V trimmed by 6 bases and J by 5 bases, 10 bases remained unmatched. Profiling relied on immunoSEQ multiplex PCR, and the TCRdb table lists in-frame clones only, not all of them. The top ten clones hold 0.02% to 0.025% of a sample with some 120,000 clones, around 94% of them seen once. Thymus pieces cut out during corrective heart surgery were the tissue that was used. Sequencing was done on a sample of thymus tissue. The TCR comes from a boy younger than two with a congenital heart defect but otherwise immunologically healthy. The gene calls are TRBV30 and TRBJ1-2, with 12 bases that match TRBD1. The CDR3 nucleotides read TGTGCCTGTCCCGGGACAGGGGGCGGTCGGTATGGCTACACCTTC. It codes for CACPGTGGGRYGYTF. Drawing the rest from reference TRBV30 and TRBJ1-2, the complete variable domain is SQTIHQWPATLVQPVGSPLSLECTVEGTSNPNLYWYRQAAGRGLQLLFYSVGIGQISSEVPQNLSASRPQDRQFILSSKKLLLSDSGFYLCACPGTGGGRYGYTFGSGTRLTVV.